The clone carrying this T cell receptor beta chain was seen only once. The antigen remains undetermined. Measured with immunoSEQ multiplex PCR; TCRdb has only the in-frame clones, and not every one. The repertoire holds about 480,000 clones, with 75% to 85% as singletons. These data belong to a study of shared clonotypes between healthy human individuals. On the study more broadly: With ages of 18 to 49, the donors were two women and a few men.

Overall study results and limits: Among donors, sharing of clonotypes was expected to be affected by sequencing depth.

The sequenced sample was PBMCs. This receptor was obtained from a woman aged 40 to 50 in good health. Some clones in this sample may be carry-over from other donors' samples.

CDR3 region: CASSTAAYNEQFF. The CDR3 nucleotides read TGTGCCAGCAGTACCGCGGCCTACAATGAGCAGTTCTTC. The V and J genes are TRBV27 and TRBJ2-1; no clear D gene. The CDR3 is 13 amino acids. The germline V gene has CDR1 MNHEY and CDR2 SMNVEV (reference sequence). Trimming pared 5 bases from V and 2 bases from J, leaving 7 bases between.